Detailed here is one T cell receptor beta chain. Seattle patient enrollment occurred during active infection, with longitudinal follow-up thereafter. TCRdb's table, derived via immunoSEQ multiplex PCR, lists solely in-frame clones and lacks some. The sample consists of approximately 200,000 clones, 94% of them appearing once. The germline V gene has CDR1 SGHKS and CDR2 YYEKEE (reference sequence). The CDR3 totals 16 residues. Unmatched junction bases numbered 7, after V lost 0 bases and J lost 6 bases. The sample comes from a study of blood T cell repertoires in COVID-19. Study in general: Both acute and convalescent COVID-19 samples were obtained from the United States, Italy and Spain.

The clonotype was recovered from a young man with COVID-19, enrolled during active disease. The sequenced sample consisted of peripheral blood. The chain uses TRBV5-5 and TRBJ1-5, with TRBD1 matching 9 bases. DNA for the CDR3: TGTGCCAGCAGCTTGGAACTCGGGACAGGGACTCAGCCCCAGCATTTT. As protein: CASSLELGTGTQPQHF. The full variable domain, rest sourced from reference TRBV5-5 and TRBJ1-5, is DAGVTQSPTHLIKTRGQQVTLRCSPISGHKSVSWYQQVLGQGPQFIFQYYEKEERGRGNFPDRFSARQFPNYSSELNVNALLLGDSALYLCASSLELGTGTQPQHFGDGTRLSIL.